These 23 T cell receptor beta chains originate from one sample sequenced in a study of T cells in Graves' hyperthyroidism and ophthalmopathy. Amplified TCR beta CDR3 regions came from RNA transcripts. The study used the HTBI primer set for a first-round RT-PCR of the TCR CDR3. TCRdb recomputed calls from the multiplex PCR reads with MiXCR, one row per CDR3 protein. The sample gives approximately 490,000 distinct CDR3 sequences, 22% of which show up once; around 54% is in the top ten. Sequenced material: blood. These receptors originate from an older woman with Graves' ophthalmopathy.

The rearrangement links TRBV2 to TRBJ1-2, with a tentative D call TRBD1 (5 bases). CDR1 SNHLY and CDR2 FYNNEI come from the germline V gene. The CDR3 is made up of 14 amino acids. V was cut by 1 base and J by 5 bases, with 11 bases left in between. The CDR3, as DNA: TGTGCCAGCAGTGAAGAGGGGCCAACTTATGGCTACACCTTC. Translated, it gives CASSEEGPTYGYTF. The full variable domain, completed using reference TRBV2 and TRBJ1-2, is EPEVTQTPSHQVTQMGQEVILRCVPISNHLYFYWYRQILGQKVEFLVSFYNNEISEKSEIFDDQFSVERPDGSNFTLKIRSTKLEDSAMYFCASSEEGPTYGYTFGSGTRLTVV.

V is TRBV3-1 and J is TRBJ2-6, with D tentatively TRBD1 (5 bases). The germline V gene encodes CDR1 LGHDT and CDR2 YNNKEL (reference sequence). V was pared by 2 bases and J by 4 bases, with 9 bases between. This CDR3 region has 15 residues. The CDR3: CASSQRGTGANVLTF. The CDR3 bases are TGTGCCAGCAGCCAAAGGGGAACAGGGGCCAACGTCCTGACTTTC.

This clonotype occurred many times. The rearrangement joins TRBV20-1 to TRBJ2-7; D is uncertain. The CDR3 contains 14 residues. Trimming left V 6 bases short and J 3 bases short, with 18 bases between. Germline V gives CDR1 DFQATT, CDR2 SNEGSKA (reference sequence). Written as DNA, the CDR3 is TGCAGTGCCAGATCTCCATCGAGTAGCTACGAGCAGTACTTC. It codes for CSARSPSSSYEQYF.

This clonotype has only a few counts. The J gene is TRBJ1-2, the V gene TRBV19, with 10 bases fitting TRBD1. Germline V gives CDR1 LNHDA, CDR2 SQIVND (reference sequence). Trimming took 3 bases from V and 3 from J; bases not matched to a gene: 4. The CDR3 has 15 residues. CDR3 DNA sequence: TGTGCCAGTAGTATTAGGGACAGGGGAGACTATGGCTACACCTTC. This gives the protein CASSIRDRGDYGYTF.

The V gene is TRBV27, the J gene TRBJ1-5; D gene ambiguous. Germline assignment: CDR1 MNHEY and CDR2 SMNVEV (reference sequence). This CDR3 spans 12 amino acids. V lost 8 bases to trimming and J lost 3 bases, with 8 bases between them. The CDR3 coding sequence is TGTGCCAGCGGACCTTACAATCAGCCCCAGCATTTT. It specifies CASGPYNQPQHF.

The chain couples TRBV6-2 or TRBV6-3 to TRBJ1-5; no reliable D call. The CDR3 length is 14 residues. The germline V gene encodes CDR1 MNHEY and CDR2 SVGEGT. V was pared by 0 bases and J by 3 bases, with 6 bases between. The CDR3 DNA sequence: TGTGCCAGCAGTTACTCAACCATCAATCAGCCCCAGCATTTT. This gives the protein CASSYSTINQPQHF.

V and J are TRBV2 and TRBJ2-7; D may be TRBD1 (6 bases). This CDR3 contains 13 residues. V was trimmed by 4 bases and J by 6 bases, leaving 13 bases between them. Germline values: CDR1 SNHLY, CDR2 FYNNEI. CDR3 in amino acids: CASSGTVEFEQYF. The CDR3 DNA reads TGTGCCAGCAGTGGGACAGTGGAATTCGAGCAGTACTTC.

This clonotype was counted only a few times. The chain links TRBV6-5 to TRBJ1-2; TRBD1 matches at 7 bases. CDR3 length: 14 residues. Germline lookup yields CDR1 MNHEY and CDR2 SVGAGI. V lost 6 bases and J lost 5; bases outside the gene matches: 9. This chain's CDR3 is CASRYNRGRYGYTF. The CDR3 DNA sequence: TGTGCCAGCAGATACAACAGGGGAAGGTATGGCTACACCTTC.

This clonotype was seen at least ten times. The CDR3 here is CASSWKVEGSEAFF. The CDR3 nucleotides read TGTGCCAGCAGCTGGAAGGTAGAGGGGTCTGAAGCTTTCTTT. The chain employs TRBV3-1 and TRBJ1-1; possible D gene TRBD1, 5 bases. Germline V gene lookup returns CDR1 LGHDT and CDR2 YNNKEL (reference sequence). The length of the CDR3 is 14 residues. V shed 5 bases and J shed 6 bases, with 16 bases lying between them.

This clonotype was found once. The CDR3 does not close with the conserved phenylalanine or tryptophan, likely indicating a read error. This chain connects TRBV18 to TRBJ2-1; 7 nucleotides align to TRBD2. The CDR3 consists of 15 residues. Losses at the gene ends were 1 base for V and 5 bases for J; bases not matched to a gene: 5. Germline CDR1 KGHSH, CDR2 LQKENI. CDR3 sequence (DNA): TGTGCCAGCTCACCACTGGGGAGGGGTAACAATGAGCAGTTCTCC. As protein: CASSPLGRGNNEQFS.

Regarding this clonotype: One junction end disagrees with the germline gene, perhaps due to a read error. The chain has TRBV7-7 and TRBJ2-1; 11 nucleotides align to TRBD2. This CDR3 has 18 residues. The germline V gene encodes CDR1 SSHAT and CDR2 FNYEAQ (reference sequence). The DNA of the CDR3 is TGTGCTAGCAGCTCATTAGGGATGACTAGCGGGAAAAGGAATGAGCAGTTCTTC. Translated, it gives CASSSLGMTSGKRNEQFF.

The rearrangement links TRBV29-1 to TRBJ2-3; no clear D gene. Per the germline V gene, CDR1 is SQVTM and CDR2 is ANQGSEA. The CDR3 has 11 residues. V was clipped by 6 bases and J by 6 bases, with 10 bases between them. CDR3 residues: CSVLQTDTQYF. DNA of the CDR3: TGCAGCGTCCTCCAGACGGATACGCAGTATTTT.

Worth noting for this clonotype: A much larger clone lies a single base off, so this may be a read error. No conserved phenylalanine or tryptophan is present at the end of the CDR3, so a read error is the likely explanation. The genes are TRBV19 and TRBJ1-1; TRBD1 might be the D (6 bases). The V end was cut by 2 bases, the J end by 1 base, with 11 bases between. CDR3 length: 15 amino acids. Germline values: CDR1 LNHDA, CDR2 SQIVND (reference sequence). The CDR3 coding sequence is TGTGCCAGTAGTATATCAGGGGCTCCGAACACTGAAGCTTTCCTT. Translating it yields CASSISGAPNTEAFL.

V usage is TRBV9 and J usage is TRBJ1-1; D might be TRBD1 (5 bases). Germline CDR1 and CDR2: SGDLS and YYNGEE. Trimming removed 1 base at V and 3 bases at J, with 7 bases between. The CDR3 is made up of 13 amino acids. CDR3 in amino acids: CASSVQGDTEAFF. The CDR3 DNA sequence: TGTGCCAGCAGCGTACAGGGAGACACTGAAGCTTTCTTT.

The chain uses TRBV12-3 or TRBV12-4 and TRBJ2-1, with D perhaps matching TRBD2 (6 bases). The CDR3 runs to 17 residues. The V end was cut by 5 bases, the J end by 3 bases, with 20 bases between. CDR3 DNA sequence: TGTGCCAGCAGTCCCCCGGTTGTGGAGGGGAGCTACAATGAGCAGTTCTTC. It yields the protein CASSPPVVEGSYNEQFF.

This clonotype occurred a few times. The rearrangement uses TRBV5-1 and TRBJ2-1, with D perhaps TRBD1 (6 bases). V dropped 5 bases and J dropped 10 bases, with 16 bases sitting between them. The CDR3 totals 13 residues. Per the germline V gene, CDR1 is SGHRS and CDR2 is YFSETQ. The CDR3 loop is CASSPPAQGEQFF. CDR3 coding DNA: TGCGCCAGCAGTCCACCCGCCCAGGGGGAGCAGTTCTTC.

V usage is TRBV10-3 and J usage is TRBJ2-2; TRBD1 matches at 8 bases. V was pared by 11 bases and J by 0 bases, with 5 bases of the junction left unmatched. Germline V gene lookup returns CDR1 ENHRY and CDR2 SYGVKD. The CDR3 length is 14 residues. The CDR3 is CALRTGSNTGELFF. CDR3 DNA: TGTGCCCTCCGGACAGGGTCGAACACCGGGGAGCTGTTTTTT.

V and J are TRBV29-1 and TRBJ2-7, with 16 positions matching TRBD2. Germline V gene data show CDR1 as SQVTM and CDR2 as ANQGSEA. Trimming removed 6 bases from V and 2 bases from J; junction bases left unmatched: 10. The CDR3 totals 17 residues. In DNA form, the CDR3 reads TGCAGCGTCACCGGGACTAGCGGGAGGGGATCGCCCTACGAGCAGTACTTC. It encodes CSVTGTSGRGSPYEQYF.

The V call is TRBV9, the J call TRBJ2-1; 12 bases are shared with TRBD2. J was trimmed by 4 bases and V by 2 bases; bases with no gene match: 4. The CDR3 has 16 amino acids. The germline CDR1 and CDR2 sequences are SGDLS and YYNGEE. The CDR3 sequence is CASSVTSGRSYNEQFF. The DNA for the CDR3 is TGTGCCAGCAGCGTTACTAGCGGGAGGTCGTACAATGAGCAGTTCTTC.

This clonotype showed up just a few times. The chain links TRBV20-1 to TRBJ1-1; tentatively, D is TRBD1 (6 bases). CDR1 DFQATT and CDR2 SNEGSKA come from the germline V gene (reference sequence). The CDR3 contains 12 residues. V was pared by 4 bases and J by 3 bases, with 9 bases between. The CDR3 DNA is TGCAGTGCTACCCGGACAGACACTGAAGCTTTCTTT. Translated: CSATRTDTEAFF.

This clonotype was recorded a few times. J is TRBJ2-1 and V is TRBV14; 7 nucleotides match TRBD2. Unmatched junction bases numbered 13, after V lost 2 bases and J lost 9 bases. Germline CDR1 reads SGHDN; CDR2 reads FVKESK. The CDR3 contains 16 residues. The CDR3 DNA follows: TGTGCCAGCAGCCAACGACTAGCCGGGTACACGGGTGAGCAGTTCTTC. The encoded protein is CASSQRLAGYTGEQFF.

The chain couples TRBV27 to TRBJ1-1; D call uncertain. The CDR3 sequence is 14 residues long. Trimming took 3 bases from V and 5 from J, leaving 13 bases between them. CDR1 MNHEY and CDR2 SMNVEV come from the germline V gene (reference sequence). The CDR3 loop reads CASSFRVRGTEAFF. In DNA, the CDR3 is TGTGCCAGCAGTTTTAGGGTACGCGGGACTGAAGCTTTCTTT.

Note on this clonotype: A much more abundant neighbour one base away suggests this may be a read error. The chain carries TRBV7-9 and TRBJ1-3; D gene uncertain. Germline CDR1 reads SEHNR; CDR2 reads FQNEAQ (reference sequence). Trimming left V 1 base short and J 2 bases short, with 6 bases between. CDR3 length equals 14 residues. Here the CDR3 reads CASSLGSPGNTIYF. The CDR3 DNA reads TGTGCCAGCAGCTTAGGGAGCCCTGGAAACACCATATATTTT.